This record covers a single TCR beta chain. The antigen is unknown. Looked up from germline, CDR1 is SGHKS and CDR2 is YYEKEE (reference sequence). CDR3 length equals 17 residues. V lost 4 bases to trimming and J lost 2 bases; unmatched junction nucleotides: 11. Donors had no recently reported acute infections or vaccinations and were HIV-negative. The sample comes from a study of shared clonotypes between healthy human individuals. Across the study: The donor pool was made up of two women and a few men aged 18 to 49. Study-wide findings and caveats: On the whole, naive subsets had larger estimated richness than memory subsets had.

Under the authors' procedure: Without quality scores, immunoSEQ junctional reads could not be filtered like full-length reads. Only in-frame clones appear in the TCRdb table, and some are missing; sequencing was by immunoSEQ multiplex PCR. V, J and clone size reflect that table, while D and trimming were determined from the DNA. The sample carries under 650,000 clones, about 96% recorded once. V usage is TRBV5-5 and J usage is TRBJ2-5; 10 bases map to TRBD2. The receptor was derived from a woman aged 30 to 39 in good health. Sequencing input: naive CD4+ T cells sorted from blood. Stated subset: CD45RA+ positively selected. The CDR3 bases are TGTGCCAGCAGCCCTAGCGGGAGAGCTCCGATTCAAGAGACCCAGTACTTC. This gives the protein CASSPSGRAPIQETQYF.